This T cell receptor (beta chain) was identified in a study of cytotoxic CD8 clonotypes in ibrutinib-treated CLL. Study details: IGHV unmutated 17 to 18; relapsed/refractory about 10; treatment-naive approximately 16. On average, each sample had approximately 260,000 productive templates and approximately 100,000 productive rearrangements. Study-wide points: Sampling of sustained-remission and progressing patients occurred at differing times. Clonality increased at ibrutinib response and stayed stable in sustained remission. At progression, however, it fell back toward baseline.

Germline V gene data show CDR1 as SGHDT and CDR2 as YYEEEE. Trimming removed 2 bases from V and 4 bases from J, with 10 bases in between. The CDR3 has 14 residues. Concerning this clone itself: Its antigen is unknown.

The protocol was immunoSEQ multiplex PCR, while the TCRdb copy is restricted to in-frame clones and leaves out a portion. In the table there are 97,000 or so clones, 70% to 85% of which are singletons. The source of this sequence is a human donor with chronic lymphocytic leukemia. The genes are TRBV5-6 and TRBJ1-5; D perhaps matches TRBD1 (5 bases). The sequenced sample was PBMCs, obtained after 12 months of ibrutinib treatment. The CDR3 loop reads CASSFSGPNQPQHF. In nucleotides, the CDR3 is TGTGCCAGCAGCTTCTCGGGGCCGAATCAGCCCCAGCATTTT.